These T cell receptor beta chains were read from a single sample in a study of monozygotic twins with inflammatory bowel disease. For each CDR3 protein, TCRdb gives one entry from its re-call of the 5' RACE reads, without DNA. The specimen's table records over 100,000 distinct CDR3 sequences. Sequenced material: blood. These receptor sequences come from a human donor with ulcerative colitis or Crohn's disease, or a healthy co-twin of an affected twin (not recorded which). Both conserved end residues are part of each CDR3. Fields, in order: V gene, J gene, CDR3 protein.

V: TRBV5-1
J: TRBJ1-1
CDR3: CASSPALSENTEAFF

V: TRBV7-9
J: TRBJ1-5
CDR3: CASSRDSGSNQPQHF

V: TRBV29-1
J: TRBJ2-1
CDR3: CSVFGGGSYNEQFF

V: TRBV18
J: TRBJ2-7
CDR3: CASSSSGGSSYEQYF

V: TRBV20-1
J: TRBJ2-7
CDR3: CSATNTRGVNSYEQYF

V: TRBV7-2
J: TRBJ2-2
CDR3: CARLGADTGELFF

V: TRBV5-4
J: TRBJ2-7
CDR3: CASSATNYEQYF

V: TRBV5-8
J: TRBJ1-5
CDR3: CASSFSDYSNQPQHF

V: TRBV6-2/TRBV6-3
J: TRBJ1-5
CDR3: CASSYADGSNQPQHF

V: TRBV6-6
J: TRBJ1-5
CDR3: CASSWSGNEPQHF